The 20 T cell receptor beta chains below all came from one sample that was sequenced in a study of blood T cell repertoires in COVID-19. Only in-frame clones appear in the TCRdb table, and some are missing; sequencing was by immunoSEQ multiplex PCR. The sample gives fewer than 200,000 clones, approximately 80% of which show up once; over 9.5% is in the top ten. The sequenced material came from PBMCs or T cells enriched from blood (not recorded which). These receptors were collected from a man aged 45-65 years who had recovered from COVID-19.

CDR3 nucleotide sequence: TGTGCCAGCAGCTTTGGGACTTCAACGCTAGGCTATGGCTACACCTTC. The encoded protein is CASSFGTSTLGYGYTF. The chain is built from TRBV7-8 and TRBJ1-2, with D maybe TRBD1 (5 bases). Germline CDR1 SGHVS, CDR2 FQNEAQ. CDR3 length: 16 residues. V gave up 3 bases and J gave up 4 bases, with 18 bases separating them.

The V gene is TRBV18, the J gene TRBJ1-1; 7 bases agree with TRBD1. The CDR3 extends over 15 amino acids. V was clipped by 2 bases and J by 0 bases; unmatched bases: 3. Germline values: CDR1 KGHSH, CDR2 LQKENI. Here the CDR3 reads CASSPAGGMNTEAFF. In DNA, the CDR3 is TGTGCCAGCTCACCAGCAGGGGGGATGAACACTGAAGCTTTCTTT.

This clone was picked up one time. V usage is TRBV7-8 and J usage is TRBJ1-5; 8 positions agree with TRBD1. The V gene end was trimmed by 5 bases and the J gene end by 7 bases; junction bases not matched to a gene: 4. Germline CDR1 SGHVS, CDR2 FQNEAQ. The CDR3 runs 13 residues. The CDR3 protein is CASSPDRGQPQHF. In nucleotides, the CDR3 is TGTGCCAGCAGCCCCGACAGGGGACAGCCCCAGCATTTT.

The chain combines TRBV5-1 with TRBJ2-2, with TRBD2 matching over 10 bases. This CDR3 comprises 17 residues. J was trimmed by 5 bases and V by 0 bases; bases with no gene match: 7. Germline values: CDR1 SGHRS, CDR2 YFSETQ. In DNA, the CDR3 is TGCGCCAGCAGCTTGGGAAGCGGGGGGGCCAGTACCGGGGAGCTGTTTTTT. Its protein product is CASSLGSGGASTGELFF.

The genes are TRBV19 and TRBJ1-2; 8 bases align to TRBD1. V was pared by 6 bases and J by 5 bases, with 11 bases of the junction left unmatched. Germline V gives CDR1 LNHDA, CDR2 SQIVND (reference sequence). The CDR3 has 15 residues. The CDR3 loop is CASRLTGGSWYGYTF. Here the CDR3 DNA reads TGTGCCAGTAGACTTACAGGGGGTTCTTGGTATGGCTACACCTTC.

This clone has only one observation. This chain links TRBV5-6 with TRBJ2-3, with a possible D match to TRBD1 (5 bases). Germline lookup yields CDR1 SGHDT and CDR2 YYEEEE. V lost 7 bases and J 0 bases, leaving 9 bases between the germline ends. This CDR3 is built from 13 residues. The DNA for the CDR3 is TGTGCCAGCTCACCAGGGAGCACAGATACGCAGTATTTT. Protein sequence: CASSPGSTDTQYF.

The chain recombines TRBV27 with TRBJ1-4; D gene ambiguous. V was pared by 5 bases and J by 5 bases, with 12 bases between. Per germline, CDR1 MNHEY and CDR2 SMNVEV (reference sequence). This CDR3 has 14 residues. The DNA of the CDR3 is TGTGCCAGCAGTCCACCTGGAGTAAATGAAAAACTGTTTTTT. Translated: CASSPPGVNEKLFF.

This clone was recorded once. The chain carries TRBV13 and TRBJ2-5; tentative D call: TRBD2 (6 bases). The CDR3 loop spans 13 amino acids. V lost 4 bases and J 7 bases, leaving 13 bases between the germline ends. In germline, CDR1 is PRHDT, CDR2 FYEKMQ (reference sequence). The CDR3 DNA reads TGTGCCAGCAGCTCAGGGACTGCGCGGACCCAGTACTTC. Protein product: CASSSGTARTQYF.

This chain connects TRBV28 to TRBJ1-1; no reliable D call. This CDR3 is built from 14 residues. V lost 2 bases, J lost 7 bases, and 14 bases lay in between. Germline CDR1 and CDR2: MDHEN and SYDVKM. CDR3 protein: CASSLIRGIFEAFF. The CDR3 coding sequence is TGTGCCAGCAGTTTAATAAGAGGGATCTTTGAAGCTTTCTTT.

This clone showed up just once. The chain employs TRBV11-2 and TRBJ1-2; tentative D call: TRBD1 (6 bases). Deletions cut 2 bases from V and 4 bases from J, with 8 bases between. The germline V gene has CDR1 SGHAT and CDR2 FQNNGV. This CDR3 has 13 amino acids. DNA of the CDR3: TGTGCCAGCAGCTTACCGACAGGCTATGGCTACACCTTC. It is translated as CASSLPTGYGYTF.

The V and J genes are TRBV5-4 and TRBJ1-1; the D gene is possibly TRBD1 (5 bases). Trimming pared 0 bases from V and 8 bases from J, leaving 8 bases between. Germline lookup yields CDR1 SGHNT and CDR2 YYREEE (reference sequence). The CDR3 is 12 residues long. The CDR3 DNA reads as TGTGCCAGCAGCTTGGACGACAGAGAAGCTTTCTTT. The encoded protein is CASSLDDREAFF.

The rearrangement joins TRBV6-5 to TRBJ1-2; 8 bases match TRBD1. This CDR3 contains 16 residues. Trimming cost V 0 bases and J 4 bases; bases outside gene matches: 7. Germline V gene data show CDR1 as MNHEY and CDR2 as SVGAGI. In DNA, the CDR3 is TGTGCCAGCAGTTACTCGGCGGCAGGGGGCGGCTATGGCTACACCTTC. It codes for CASSYSAAGGGYGYTF.

This clone was counted many times. The V gene is TRBV18, the J gene TRBJ1-1, with D possibly matching TRBD1 (6 bases). V was cut by 5 bases and J by 1 base, with 8 bases left in between. Germline CDR1 KGHSH, CDR2 LQKENI. The CDR3 has 13 amino acids. CDR3: CASSADRNTEAFF. The CDR3 coding sequence is TGTGCCAGCTCAGCGGACAGGAACACTGAAGCTTTCTTT.

The gene calls are TRBV5-1 and TRBJ2-1, with D possibly matching TRBD2 (6 bases). From germline, CDR1 is SGHRS and CDR2 YFSETQ. The CDR3 loop spans 17 amino acids. V was cut by 5 bases and J by 0 bases, with 18 bases left in between. CDR3 loop: CASREGISRSSYNEQFF. The CDR3 DNA sequence: TGCGCCAGCAGGGAGGGGATTAGCCGGAGCTCCTACAATGAGCAGTTCTTC.

The chain combines TRBV25-1 with TRBJ2-1, with TRBD2 identical over 11 bases. CDR1 is MGHDK, CDR2 SYGVNS, per germline. CDR3 size: 15 residues. J was trimmed by 4 bases and V by 3 bases; bases with no gene match: 2. The CDR3 loop reads CASSDSGGVYNEQFF. The CDR3 DNA sequence: TGTGCCAGCAGTGATAGCGGGGGGGTTTACAATGAGCAGTTCTTC.

The table lists this clone with a count of one. This sequence joins TRBV3-1 (or the pseudogene TRBV3-2) and TRBJ1-2, with D possibly TRBD1 on 5 matching bases. The CDR3 is 14 amino acids. Germline CDR1 and CDR2: LGHDT and YNNKEL (reference sequence). V was shortened by 1 base and J by 7 bases, with 13 bases between the two germline ends. This CDR3 is CASSQAQVQGGYTF. The DNA of the CDR3 is TGTGCCAGCAGCCAAGCCCAGGTGCAGGGTGGCTACACCTTC.

This rearrangement joins TRBV23-1 to TRBJ2-1; D is ambiguous. TRBV23-1 carries the ORF label, with uncertain function. V was shortened by 5 bases and J by 2 bases, with 10 bases between the two germline ends. CDR3 size: 14 residues. The CDR3 protein is CASSGQCPYNEQFF. CDR3 bases: TGCGCCAGCAGTGGTCAGTGTCCCTACAATGAGCAGTTCTTC.

This sequence joins TRBV5-1 and TRBJ2-2; D is perhaps TRBD1 (5 bases). The CDR3 contains 17 residues. The V and J ends lost 0 bases and 4 bases respectively, with 16 bases between them. Germline V gene lookup returns CDR1 SGHRS and CDR2 YFSETQ. CDR3 in amino acids: CASSLGAGSALTGELFF. CDR3 bases: TGCGCCAGCAGCTTGGGGGCAGGGTCGGCGCTCACCGGGGAGCTGTTTTTT.

As to this clone: One end of the junction is discordant with germline, which a read error may explain. This same CDR3 is encoded by further DNA sequences in the sample. The CDR3 nucleotides are TGTAGCGTTATCCTTCGGGACACGTTGTCAAACACCATATATTTT. This translates into CSVILRDTLSNTIYF. The chain carries TRBV29-1 and TRBJ1-3; TRBD1 is a possible D gene (6 bases). The CDR3 runs 15 residues. CDR1 is SQVTM, CDR2 ANQGSEA, per germline.

The V call is TRBV27, the J call TRBJ2-7, with D possibly matching TRBD1 (6 bases). CDR3 size: 15 residues. CDR1 MNHEY and CDR2 SMNVEV come from the germline V gene (reference sequence). V lost 5 bases and J 0 bases, leaving 14 bases between the germline ends. CDR3: CASSPTGYSSYEQYF. CDR3 DNA sequence: TGTGCCAGCAGTCCTACAGGGTATAGCTCCTACGAGCAGTACTTC.